The clone carrying this TCR beta chain was picked up many times. Antigen: not known. The source of the sample is a study of neurological immune-mediated disorders. Study-wide results and caveats: The expanded clones of different subjects shared no CDR3 amino acid sequences (suggesting private repertoires in all groups).

This CDR3 is 12 amino acids long. The V end was cut by 7 bases, the J end by 1 base, with 7 bases between. MiXCR, applied by TCRdb to the 5' RACE reads, yields one record per CDR3 protein. The sample carries approximately 89,000 distinct CDR3 sequences, 3.5% to 5.5% recorded once. The sample's time point: longitudinal time-point 3. The clonotype comes from a woman aged 55-69 years with multiple sclerosis. The specimen sequenced was PBMCs. V and J are TRBV12-3 or TRBV12-4 and TRBJ1-1; D is undetermined. Here the CDR3 reads CASTTANTEAFF. Here the CDR3 DNA reads TGTGCCAGCACAACAGCGAACACTGAAGCTTTCTTT.